Sequencing of this T cell receptor (beta chain) was carried out in a study of coeliac disease. The table came from immunoSEQ multiplex PCR; TCRdb's copy has only in-frame clones and leaves some out. Of thousands of clones listed, about 61% are singletons. The length of the CDR3 is 14 residues. V lost 2 bases to trimming and J lost 4 bases, with 11 bases between them. Germline V gene lookup returns CDR1 SNHLY and CDR2 FYNNEI. By proportion, this clone is medium-sized. This clonotype was obtained from a woman aged 70 to 79 with celiac disease. The genes are TRBV2 and TRBJ1-2, with D possibly matching TRBD1 (6 bases). Sequenced material: lamina propria lymphocytes from the gut. The CDR3: CASSESGGGYGYTF. DNA of the CDR3: TGTGCCAGCAGTGAAAGCGGGGGCGGCTATGGCTACACCTTC.